Below, 16 T cell receptor beta chains from the same sample are listed, as sequenced in a study of blood T cell repertoires in COVID-19. Assay: immunoSEQ multiplex PCR; the TCRdb copy retains only in-frame clones and omits some. The sample has a few hundred thousand clones, nearly 90% seen once. The material sequenced was peripheral blood. The receptors were gathered from a woman in her sixties with COVID-19, enrolled during active disease.

The CDR3 loop is CASSRTGDGSYEQYF. The CDR3 region has the DNA TGCGCCAGCAGCAGGACAGGGGATGGGTCCTACGAGCAGTACTTC. The gene calls are TRBV5-1 and TRBJ2-7; 9 bases fit TRBD1. Per the germline V gene, CDR1 is SGHRS and CDR2 is YFSETQ. J gave up 1 base and V 4 bases, and 6 bases lay outside the gene matches. This CDR3 spans 15 amino acids.

V usage is TRBV5-5 and J usage is TRBJ2-1; 10 bases align to TRBD2. CDR3 length: 17 amino acids. Germline V gives CDR1 SGHKS, CDR2 YYEKEE (reference sequence). The J segment lost 9 bases and the V segment lost 3 bases, leaving 15 bases of the junction unmatched. The CDR3 bases are TGTGCCAGCAGCTCCCGCCTAGGGCTAGCGGGGGTCCCTGAGCAGTTCTTC. Translation gives CASSSRLGLAGVPEQFF.

This chain connects TRBV2 to TRBJ1-1, with TRBD1 matching over 7 bases. The J segment lost 4 bases and the V segment lost 4 bases, leaving 9 bases of the junction unmatched. The CDR3 is 15 residues long. CDR1 is SNHLY, CDR2 FYNNEI, per germline. Here the CDR3 DNA reads TGTGCCAGCAGTGTTCAGGGGGGCGAAGCCACTGAAGCTTTCTTT. This encodes CASSVQGGEATEAFF.

The V call is TRBV6-5, the J call TRBJ2-2; TRBD2 matches at 10 bases. After removal of 10 bases from V and 5 bases from J, the junction contained 7 bases not matched to a gene. Germline CDR1 and CDR2: MNHEY and SVGAGI. This CDR3 contains 14 residues. The CDR3 sequence is CATRTSGATGELFF. The CDR3 nucleotides read TGTGCCACCCGTACTAGCGGGGCGACCGGGGAGCTGTTTTTT.

The CDR3 loop is CASSSRVAGNTIYF. CDR3 DNA: TGTGCCAGCAGCTCCAGGGTCGCTGGAAACACCATATATTTT. The V and J genes are TRBV5-6 and TRBJ1-3, with D possibly being TRBD1 (5 bases). The ends were cut back, 3 bases at V and 2 bases at J, with 9 bases in the middle. This CDR3 comprises 14 residues. Germline CDR1 and CDR2: SGHDT and YYEEEE.

This sequence joins TRBV7-3 and TRBJ2-1, with a possible D match to TRBD1 (6 bases). Germline CDR1 and CDR2: SGHTA and FQGTGA. This CDR3 has 15 amino acids. V lost 7 bases and J 1 base, leaving 14 bases between the germline ends. For the CDR3, the DNA is TGTGCCAGCACCGCCGTGGGGGCATCCTACAATGAGCAGTTCTTC. Its protein product is CASTAVGASYNEQFF.

The CDR3 DNA follows: TGTGCCAGTAGTCTCCGAGATTTCGGGGACTCTGGAAACACCATATATTTT. This gives the protein CASSLRDFGDSGNTIYF. The chain employs TRBV19 and TRBJ1-3; D remains ambiguous. Deletions cut 5 bases from V and 0 bases from J, with 17 bases between. The germline CDR1 and CDR2 sequences are LNHDA and SQIVND (reference sequence). This CDR3 has 17 amino acids.

The J gene is TRBJ1-3, the V gene TRBV7-9; no definite D call. Per the germline V gene, CDR1 is SEHNR and CDR2 is FQNEAQ (reference sequence). The CDR3 length is 15 residues. The V end lost 1 base, the J end lost 4 bases, and 11 bases lay between the germline ends. The CDR3 nucleotides are TGTGCCAGCAGCTTAGAGCGGGTGAGGGGAAACACCATATATTTT. It yields the protein CASSLERVRGNTIYF.

V usage is TRBV6-5 and J usage is TRBJ1-3; no firm D call. This CDR3 is built from 13 residues. The germline V gene encodes CDR1 MNHEY and CDR2 SVGAGI. Deletions cut 6 bases from V and 4 bases from J, with 10 bases between. DNA of the CDR3: TGTGCCAGCAGATTCCCGGGAGGAAACACCATATATTTT. Its protein is CASRFPGGNTIYF.

This sequence joins TRBV5-1 and TRBJ2-2; D call uncertain. CDR3 length equals 14 residues. Germline-derived CDR1 and CDR2 are SGHRS and YFSETQ. V lost 5 bases to trimming and J lost 7 bases, with 15 bases between them. In DNA form, the CDR3 reads TGCGCCAGCAGGCCCGGCCCCGGCGGCGGGGAGCTGTTTTTT. Translation gives CASRPGPGGGELFF.

This chain joins TRBV7-2 and TRBJ2-3; tentative D call: TRBD1 (5 bases). With 1 base removed from V and 1 base from J, the gap between germline ends came to 9 bases. Germline V gene lookup returns CDR1 SGHTA and CDR2 FQGNSA. The CDR3 totals 15 residues. The CDR3 region has the DNA TGTGCCAGCAGCTTAGTGGGGCCTGGCACAGATACGCAGTATTTT. This codes for CASSLVGPGTDTQYF.

This chain joins TRBV15 and TRBJ1-5; TRBD1 is a possible D gene (6 bases). The CDR3 contains 20 residues. Germline loops: CDR1 LNHNV, CDR2 YYDKDF (reference sequence). V lost 0 bases, J lost 0 bases, and 21 bases lay in between. The chain's CDR3 is CATSRDRPGVPLFSNQPQHF. CDR3 DNA: TGTGCCACCAGCAGAGATCGTCCAGGGGTTCCCCTTTTTAGCAATCAGCCCCAGCATTTT.

The chain couples TRBV6-6 to TRBJ1-5, with TRBD1 matching 7 bases. The V and J ends lost 6 bases and 4 bases, in that order; junction bases with no gene match: 9. Germline loops: CDR1 MNHNY, CDR2 SVGAGI (reference sequence). This CDR3 has 15 residues. Here the CDR3 reads CASSLGGQFNQPQHF. DNA for the CDR3: TGTGCCAGCAGCCTTGGGGGACAGTTTAATCAGCCCCAGCATTTT.

V is TRBV5-1 and J is TRBJ2-3; D uncertain. V lost 0 bases and J lost 5, with 16 bases in between. Germline-derived CDR1 and CDR2 are SGHRS and YFSETQ. The CDR3 is made up of 16 amino acids. CDR3 sequence (DNA): TGCGCCAGCAGCTTGGGATCAGGATCAGCAATAGATACGCAGTATTTT. Amino acid sequence: CASSLGSGSAIDTQYF.

CDR3 in DNA: TGTGCCAGCAGCCCAACCAGGACTAGCGTGTCCTACGAGCAGTACTTC. Translating gives CASSPTRTSVSYEQYF. V gene TRBV6-2 or TRBV6-3 combines with J gene TRBJ2-7, with 9 nucleotides matching TRBD2. The germline V gene has CDR1 MNHEY and CDR2 SVGEGT. CDR3 length: 16 amino acids. The ends lost 6 bases at V and 1 base at J; junction bases unmatched: 10.

This rearrangement joins TRBV3-1 (or the pseudogene TRBV3-2) to TRBJ1-4; D not resolved. The V end was cut by 2 bases, the J end by 6 bases, with 4 bases between. The CDR3 is 12 amino acids. CDR1 is LGHDT, CDR2 YNNKEL, per germline (reference sequence). The CDR3 nucleotides read TGTGCCAGCAGCCAACCCGATGAAAAACTGTTTTTT. Translating gives CASSQPDEKLFF.